This T cell receptor (beta chain) was recorded in a study of molecular identifiers for immune sequencing clone quantification. Study-level findings and limits: Investigators reportedly could detect spiked Jurkat TCR RNA from one cell among about a million naive cells.

The table lists this clonotype with many counts. The antigen is undetermined. Naive CD8 libraries were made from roughly 21,000 to 960,000 sorted cells, and they used 10%, 30% or 50% RNA. In TCRdb, the PCR reads were re-called with MiXCR into one record per CDR3 protein. Among 100,000 or so distinct CDR3 sequences listed, under 25% were seen once. Germline trimming cut 4 bases from V and 3 bases from J; bases unmatched to any gene: 14. Germline values: CDR1 LNHDA, CDR2 SQIVND (reference sequence). This CDR3 is 18 amino acids long. Specimen: naive CD8+ T cells from blood, with Jurkat cell RNA spiked in. Subset described: FACS-sorted CD8+CD4-CCR7+CD45RA+ naive T cells. This receptor was taken from a human donor in good health. Some libraries in this study had Jurkat cell RNA spiked in. The rearrangement joins TRBV19 to TRBJ1-5; 8 bases are a match to TRBD1. CDR3 DNA: TGTGCCAGTAGTAGTTGGGCAGGGGGCGATCTCTCCAATCAGCCCCAGCATTTT. Its protein is CASSSWAGGDLSNQPQHF.